This T cell receptor (beta chain) came from a study of cytomegalovirus exposure and HLA in healthy donors. About the study: Early on, a data release was issued that held 80 million to 90 million unique TCRs from HLA-typed donors. Whole-study results and caveats: A later analysis found that most CMV-associated TCR beta chains appeared HLA-restricted. TCR beta V- and J-gene trimming, according to a later analysis, was linked to a missense DCLRE1C variant.

60 Vbeta and 13 Jbeta primers were used in PCR. This table comes from immunoSEQ multiplex PCR, and its TCRdb copy is limited to in-frame clones, with some not included. The sample shows more than 150,000 clones, 80% to 85% of them seen only once. A single count supports this clone. Its antigen is as yet unknown. Trimming cost V 0 bases and J 10 bases; bases outside gene matches: 5. CDR3 length: 15 amino acids. The germline V gene encodes CDR1 SGDLS and CDR2 YYNGEE. The chain uses TRBV9 and TRBJ1-6; 9 bases line up with TRBD1. This TCR derives from a woman aged 25 to 39 in good health and CMV-seronegative. Source material: PBMCs. CDR3 coding DNA: TGTGCCAGCAGCGTAGAGGGACAGGGCCGATCACCCCTCCACTTT. It is translated as CASSVEGQGRSPLHF. Looking up the rest from reference TRBV9 and TRBJ1-6 gives the full variable domain: DSGVTQTPKHLITATGQRVTLRCSPRSGDLSVYWYQQSLDQGLQFLIQYYNGEERAKGNILERFSAQQFPDLHSELNLSSLELGDSALYFCASSVEGQGRSPLHFGNGTRLTVT.